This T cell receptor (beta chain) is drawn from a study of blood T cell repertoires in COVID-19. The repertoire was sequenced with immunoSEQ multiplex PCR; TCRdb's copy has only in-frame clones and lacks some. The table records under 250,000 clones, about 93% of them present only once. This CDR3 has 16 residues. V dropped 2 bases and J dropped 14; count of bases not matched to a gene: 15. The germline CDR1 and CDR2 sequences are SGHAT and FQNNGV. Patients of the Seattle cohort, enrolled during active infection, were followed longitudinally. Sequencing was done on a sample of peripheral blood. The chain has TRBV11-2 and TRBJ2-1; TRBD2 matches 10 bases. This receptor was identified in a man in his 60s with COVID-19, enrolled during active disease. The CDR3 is CASSLFGSSGSKVKFF. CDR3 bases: TGTGCCAGCAGCTTATTTGGGTCTAGCGGGAGCAAAGTTAAGTTCTTC.